This TCR beta chain was recovered during a study of T cell responses to AZD1222 COVID-19 vaccine. This table comes from immunoSEQ multiplex PCR, and its TCRdb copy is limited to in-frame clones, with some not included. The sample holds over 130,000 clones; 85% to 90% are singletons and the top ten take approximately 3.5%. This clone was observed a few times. The antigen remains unidentified. Germline lookup yields CDR1 SGHRS and CDR2 YFSETQ. V lost 5 bases and J lost 3, with 23 bases in between. The CDR3 is made up of 17 amino acids. Study results and caveats: The CD4 TCRs associated with vaccination extended across spike and predominated at 160-218 and 743-854.

The chain is built from TRBV5-1 and TRBJ1-1; tentative D call: TRBD1 (5 bases). This sequence was found in an adult in good health. Material: peripheral blood, obtained on day 0 of AZD1222 vaccination. The CDR3, as DNA: TGCGCCAGCAGTCGTAGGGGAGGGCAGTATTCTGACACTGAAGCTTTCTTT. Encoded protein: CASSRRGGQYSDTEAFF.